This TCR beta chain appears in the sequencing data of a study of shared clonotypes between healthy human individuals. About the study: The study used three CD4 naive, three CD4 memory, two CD8 naive and one CD8 memory plate per donor. General study findings and limits: Sequencing of the sorted subsets was shown by rarefaction to be incomplete despite large depth. Across a few donors, naive CD4 shared around 5.4%, naive CD8 more than 3%, memory CD4 less than 2.5%, memory CD8 over 0.3%.

Sequencing was performed with immunoSEQ multiplex PCR; in TCRdb, only in-frame clones are kept and a portion is missing. The repertoire holds approximately 1,000,000 clones, with about 84% as singletons. Worth noting for this clone: Its antigen is as yet unknown. The sample contains more than one DNA sequence encoding this CDR3.

A CD45RA+ naive subset and a CD45RA-negative memory subset were split from CD4+ cells. The V gene's germline CDR1 is SGHNT and CDR2 YENEEA. The ends lost 0 bases at V and 3 bases at J; junction bases unmatched: 1. The CDR3 covers 16 residues. The chain recombines TRBV11-3 with TRBJ2-1; 11 bases agree with TRBD2. This TCR was sampled from a man aged 18 to 29 in good health. Some clones in this sample may be carry-over from other donors' samples. The sequenced material came from memory CD4+ T cells from PBMCs. Subset denoted: CD45RA-negative fraction. The CDR3 bases are TGTGCCAGCAGCTTAGAAGGGACTAGCGGCTACAATGAGCAGTTCTTC. Protein sequence: CASSLEGTSGYNEQFF.